The T cell receptor beta chain described here comes from a study of T cell responses to AZD1222 COVID-19 vaccine. Findings and limits, study-wide: Spike-specific TCR breadth and depth both grew after two AZD1222 doses.

Investigators merged groups given second doses at roughly 4 or roughly 12 weeks. This clone was detected once. Its specificity is not known. Measured with immunoSEQ multiplex PCR; TCRdb has only the in-frame clones, and not every one. Here the sample spans about 94,000 clones, roughly 85% being singletons. Germline lookup yields CDR1 MNHEY and CDR2 SVGAGI. Trimming shortened V by 7 bases and J by 0 bases, and 7 bases separated the two germline ends. The CDR3 has 13 amino acids. The sequence was obtained from an adult who received the AZD1222 COVID-19 vaccine. V is TRBV6-5 and J is TRBJ1-3; D is uncertain. The input for sequencing was peripheral blood, taken 28 days after the second AZD1222 dose. The CDR3 DNA reads TGTGCCAGCATACGATCCTCTGGAAACACCATATATTTT. This gives the protein CASIRSSGNTIYF.